Presented here are 4 T cell receptor beta chains from one specimen sequenced in a study of regulatory and conventional T cells in RAG deficiency. Generated by immunoSEQ multiplex PCR, the TCRdb table keeps only in-frame clones and is missing some. There are about 30,000 clones in the sample; over 90% occur only once, and about 0.16% lies in the top ten. The sorted conventional CD4+ T cells were CD25-low and CD127-high, with genomic DNA sequenced. These data are also associated with another study on regulatory T cells. From that second work: The PCR used 52 TRBV and 13 TRBJ primers.

The sequenced sample was CD25- CD4+ T cells sorted from blood. The receptors originated from a human donor in good health.

This chain uses TRBV2 with TRBJ1-4, with 7 bases matching TRBD1. There are 17 residues in the CDR3. The trim removed 3 bases at V and 0 bases at J, leaving 7 bases unmatched. Germline CDR1 and CDR2: SNHLY and FYNNEI. The CDR3 nucleotides are TGTGCCAGCAGTGATAGGGGACAGAGTGCAACTAATGAAAAACTGTTTTTT. It translates to CASSDRGQSATNEKLFF.

This chain links TRBV18 with TRBJ2-7, with 11 nucleotides matching TRBD1. CDR3 length: 15 residues. Germline V gene sequence: CDR1 KGHSH, CDR2 LQKENI. J was trimmed by 5 bases and V by 3 bases; bases with no gene match: 6. CDR3 residues: CASSPVGQGVNEQYF. The CDR3 DNA reads as TGTGCCAGCTCACCCGTGGGACAGGGGGTTAACGAGCAGTACTTC.

This rearrangement joins TRBV18 to TRBJ2-7, with D maybe TRBD1 (6 bases). V was clipped by 3 bases and J by 4 bases, with 10 bases between them. The CDR3 spans 13 residues. Germline CDR1 reads KGHSH; CDR2 reads LQKENI. CDR3: CASSPNREYEQYF. The CDR3 coding sequence is TGTGCCAGCTCACCGAACAGGGAGTACGAGCAGTACTTC.

V is TRBV11-1 and J is TRBJ2-1, with 14 bases fitting TRBD2. The V and J ends lost 3 bases and 6 bases, in that order; junction bases with no gene match: 13. The CDR3 totals 19 residues. The germline V gene has CDR1 SGHAT and CDR2 FQDESV (reference sequence). The CDR3: CASSLSRTSGGRITNEQFF. The CDR3 DNA reads TGTGCCAGCAGCTTGTCGAGGACTAGCGGGGGGCGGATAACCAATGAGCAGTTCTTC.